This T cell receptor (beta chain) was found in a study of blood T cell repertoires in COVID-19. Study background: Researchers got acute and convalescent COVID-19 samples from the United States, Italy and Spain. Sources were T cells, B-cell-depleted T cells, or PBMCs; the material itself was cDNA or gDNA.

Per the germline V gene, CDR1 is LGHDT and CDR2 is YNNKEL (reference sequence). This CDR3 is built from 13 residues. V lost 3 bases, J lost 7 bases, and 9 bases lay in between. Original data processing: Estimated nucleated cell counts came from reference gene primer amplification. The data were produced by immunoSEQ multiplex PCR, yet TCRdb's version contains in-frame clones alone and is incomplete. V and J calls and clone size are as listed in that table; D and trimming were resolved from the DNA. Of over 200,000 clones in the sample, 83% were seen once. Material: peripheral blood. The chain is built from TRBV3-1 (or the pseudogene TRBV3-2) and TRBJ1-4; D perhaps matches TRBD1 (6 bases). The sequence came from a woman between 65 and 79 years old with active or convalescent COVID-19. CDR3 bases: TGTGCCAGCAGCCAGAGGACAGCTGAAAAACTGTTTTTT. It specifies CASSQRTAEKLFF.